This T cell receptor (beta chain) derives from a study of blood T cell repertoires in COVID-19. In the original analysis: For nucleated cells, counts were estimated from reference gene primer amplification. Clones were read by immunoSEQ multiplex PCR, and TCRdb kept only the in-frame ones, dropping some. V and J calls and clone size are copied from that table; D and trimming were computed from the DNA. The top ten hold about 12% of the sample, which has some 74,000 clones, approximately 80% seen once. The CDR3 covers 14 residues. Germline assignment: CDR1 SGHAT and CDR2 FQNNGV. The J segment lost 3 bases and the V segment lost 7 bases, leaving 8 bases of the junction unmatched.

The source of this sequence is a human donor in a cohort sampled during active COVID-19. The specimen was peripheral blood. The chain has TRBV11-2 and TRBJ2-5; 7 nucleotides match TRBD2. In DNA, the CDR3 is TGTGCCAGCACCCGTGGCGGGGGAAAAGAGACCCAGTACTTC. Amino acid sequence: CASTRGGGKETQYF.